The 3 T cell receptor beta chains in this list originate from one sample, sequenced in a study of patients and donors after allogeneic stem cell transplantation. TCRdb reprocessed the RT-PCR reads with MiXCR, giving one entry per CDR3 protein. The sample includes some 31,000 distinct CDR3 sequences, about two fifths seen only once; the top ten take over 60%. What was sequenced was blood, either unsorted or a sorted T cell fraction (not recorded which). The receptors were gathered from a human donor who was either an allogeneic HSCT recipient or a stem cell or donor lymphocyte infusion donor (not recorded which). It is not recorded whose cells these are; they may come from a transplant donor.

This clonotype was observed a few times. The V and J genes are TRBV5-6 and TRBJ2-5, with TRBD2 matching over 9 bases. Germline CDR1 is SGHDT and CDR2 is YYEEEE. This CDR3 contains 15 residues. J gave up 6 bases and V 1 base, and 7 bases lay outside the gene matches. In DNA, the CDR3 is TGTGCCAGCAGCTTGCTGCGGGGGGGCCGTCAGACCCAGTACTTC. It yields the protein CASSLLRGGRQTQYF.

This clonotype appeared a few times. The rearrangement joins TRBV14 to TRBJ1-1, with a tentative D call TRBD1 (6 bases). The germline V gene encodes CDR1 SGHDN and CDR2 FVKESK. V lost 4 bases and J 3 bases, leaving 9 bases between the germline ends. CDR3 size: 13 residues. The CDR3 DNA follows: TGTGCCAGCAGCCTTACAGGGTACACTGAAGCTTTCTTT. This sequence encodes CASSLTGYTEAFF.

This chain links TRBV11-2 with TRBJ1-5; D is unclear. This CDR3 comprises 13 residues. Germline CDR1 is SGHAT and CDR2 is FQNNGV. The germline V and J ends were trimmed by 1 base and 7 bases, with 8 bases remaining between them. CDR3 nucleotides: TGTGCCAGCAGCTTAGGGGTCGGACAGCCCCAGCATTTT. Translated, it gives CASSLGVGQPQHF.